Sequencing of this T cell receptor (beta chain) was carried out in a study of cytomegalovirus exposure and HLA in healthy donors (dated by TCRdb to the late 2010s). Looking at the study overall: According to an earlier analysis of 587 of the donors, about 170 million T cells yielded roughly 100 million unique TCR beta sequences and more than 250 Gb of sequence data. An early release covering roughly 600 HLA-typed donors comprised around 300 gigabases of sequencing data and about 90 million unique TCR sequences. Of the 300 to 500 genotyped donors, 65% to 90% were placed in the genetic ancestry cluster associated with self-reported Caucasian donors. The study aimed to test whether signatures of past pathogen exposure could be identified by cataloging public T cell receptors. The study profiled the T cell repertoires of more than 500 subjects by immunosequencing and related them to cytomegalovirus serostatus. A separate validation cohort of 100 to 150 different subjects was used in addition to the roughly 720-subject first cohort. High-throughput TCR immunosequencing, statistical association of individual TCRs with disease status, and machine learning were combined to predict cytomegalovirus infection status. To study patterns of TCR occurrence, a later analysis re-analyzed previously published TCR beta repertoires from just over 650 donors and added high-resolution HLA genotyping. Rather than using new phenotypic data, the later analysis identified candidate immune exposures from TCR beta sequences and from how often those sequences occurred across donors. In an earlier analysis of 587 of the donors, high-throughput TCR beta sequencing was used to judge whether each TCR beta V gene segment behaved as functional or pseudogenic. Alongside the repertoire data, information on donor age, sex, ethnicity and CMV serostatus was compiled. A later genetic analysis took genome-wide SNP genotypes for about three fifths of the roughly 670 donors and used that subset as a discovery cohort. Every repertoire in the discovery cohort had been generated on one and the same sequencing platform. HLA typing covered class I and class II loci at four-digit resolution. The number of donors typed differed by locus, with about 629-630 for A, B, C, DRB1 and DQB1, around 520 for DQA1, 600 to 610 for DPA1, and approximately 470 for DPB1. A handful of DR-DQ haplotypes were handled as single units for association and clustering because linkage in the cohort was strong. Among 398 genotyped donors of the cohort, an average of around 240,000 unique TCR beta nucleotide sequences were sequenced per donor, about a sixth of them non-productive. The investigation overall reported the following: In a later analysis, 15,000 to 20,000 TCR beta sequences were associated with specific HLA alleles at a false discovery rate of 0.05. When HLA alleles, especially DR and DQ, strongly co-occurred, attributing TCR associations to individual alleles was difficult. Across donors, most TCR sequences were observed very rarely, whereas some public TCRs were present in many individuals. In a later analysis, the rate of TCR association differed among HLA loci, with DRB1 alleles having the most associated TCRs and HLA-C alleles having the fewest. Immune exposure information for the cohort was limited to CMV serostatus. A further reported finding was that TCR beta sequences accurately predicted the HLA-A and HLA-B alleles for most subjects in the first cohort. Roughly uniform sequencing depth across donors was assumed in presence/absence analyses, although this assumption may not hold. A cluster of highly shared sequence variants was judged likely to be a technical artifact of the sequencing pipeline. This cohort had only TCR beta chains sequenced, and the lack of alpha or paired-chain data limited which features could be detected. The earlier analysis of some 540 of the donors excluded seventeen rarely observed V segments, including chromosome 9 orphons, because counts were too low. Because some donors lacked HLA typing at each locus, the association tests relied only on the typed subset. The 87-base-pair reads could not distinguish some IMGT-functional V segments, including TRBV6-2 and TRBV6-3, so those segments were excluded. According to a later analysis, most CMV-associated TCR beta chains appeared to be HLA-restricted, and the HLA associations seemed to be driven largely by CMV exposure. In an earlier analysis of some 500 of the donors, most TCR beta V segments were observed in productive rearrangements about 90% or about 30% of the time, broadly matching IMGT annotations. According to the authors, the approach could potentially be generalized to other disease states and immunological phenotypes. In vitro tests confirmed that three of the cytomegalovirus-associated TCR beta chains recognize cytomegalovirus antigens. Correlated functional status among segregating V segments might reflect linkage disequilibrium, but an unknown experimental factor could not be ruled out. In both the original and validation cohorts, the classifier was reported to diagnose cytomegalovirus status with high specificity and sensitivity. In a later genetic analysis, a missense DCLRE1C variant was associated with V-gene and J-gene trimming of TCR beta chains, and the association was replicated in an independent cohort. Several of the top co-occurrence clusters appeared to be linked to parvovirus B19, influenza, CMV and Epstein-Barr virus, according to a later analysis. The study listed 164 TCR beta chains as associated with cytomegalovirus. A later genetic analysis reported fewer N-insertions in productive TCRs among donors in an Asian-associated ancestry cluster than the roughly 700-donor mean. Compared with equally common non-associated chains, HLA-associated TCR beta chains in a later analysis were more clonally expanded and had lower generation probabilities.

The cohort consisted of 670 or so healthy bone marrow donors. Cohort members were all nominally healthy when sampled, although unrecorded immune exposures were likely present. The donor tested CMV seropositive and was one of the 289 seropositive cohort members. Each donor provided a peripheral blood sample, and peripheral blood mononuclear cells were used for TCR beta sequencing. Genomic DNA extraction from the blood cell samples was performed with the Qiagen DNeasy Blood Extraction Kit. Libraries were constructed by the immunoSEQ multiplex PCR assay. For the multiplex PCR, a mixture combining 60 forward primers for TCR Vbeta segments and 13 reverse primers for TCR Jbeta segments was used. Amplification of the CDR3 region of rearranged TCR beta genes was performed with a multiplex PCR assay on genomic DNA. Amplified TCR beta libraries were sequenced as 87-base-pair reads on the Illumina HiSeq System. As for the authors' bioinformatics: In a later analysis, roughly 80 million unique TCR beta chains were counted across the roughly 610 repertoires, and roughly 11 million of these chains were shared by at least two donors. A nearest-neighbor algorithm error-corrected the raw reads and collapsed the reads into unique sequences, merging closely related sequences to remove PCR and sequencing errors. To assign V, D and J gene segments, CDR3 sequences were aligned to IMGT reference sequences. For a sequence to be retained, at least a six-nucleotide match to both a V gene segment and a J gene segment was required. Rearrangements were called productive when the CDR3 lacked stop codons and stayed in frame with V and J; all others were non-productive. CDR3 was defined by IMGT convention, running from the second conserved V-encoded cysteine to the conserved J-encoded phenylalanine. The earlier analysis of 500 to 750 of the donors excluded any sequence lacking an unambiguous match to a single V gene segment. In an earlier analysis of 450 to 700 of the donors, V segments were called functional above 56.7% productive rearrangements and were called segregating when the between-donor standard deviation exceeded 5%. A statistical classification framework was built for diagnosing cytomegalovirus status from the catalog of TCR beta chain sequences. In a later analysis, TCR nucleotide sequences were compared against IMGT/GENE-DB human TR gene sequences so that V and J genes could be assigned. A later analysis assigned CDR3 sequences and most-parsimonious VDJ recombination scenarios with the TCRdist pipeline. In a later analysis, every TCR beta chain was defined by the combination of its CDR3 amino acid sequence and its V-gene family, and reads without a unique V-gene family were dropped. As a way to deal with suspected cross-contamination and a sequencing artifact, a later analysis dropped 640 or so nucleotide sequences that were highly shared and had low generation probability. In a later analysis, a clonal expansion index for each public chain was calculated from normalized within-repertoire ranks of inferred template counts. A later analysis computed generation probabilities with a VDJ recombination model fitted to out-of-frame rearrangements, and checked the results against IGoR. In a later analysis, hypergeometric tests were used to score TCR-TCR, TCR-HLA and TCR-CMV co-occurrence, with a repertoire-size bias correction applied to TCR pairs. To estimate false discovery rates, a later analysis permuted the HLA or CMV assignments 20 times. In a later analysis, co-occurring TCRs were grouped with DBSCAN, and TCRdist sequence similarity was added when clustering was performed within HLA-allele-positive subsets. Repertoires with fewer than 30,000 or more than 120,000 public chains were left out of co-occurrence clustering, as were five repertoires with anomalous nucleotide sharing. Entries here come from immuneACCESS through TCRdb and include only in-frame sequences with V and J called. Some clones fail to appear in such tables; in the studies checked, an unresolved V gene covers under half of the shortfall, and the cause of the remainder is unknown. That table supplies the V and J calls and clone size; D and trimming were determined from the DNA. The sample table contains about 150,000 clones; only one count was recorded for about 9.1% of them. The ten largest make up roughly 6.4% of the sample.

This clone came up a few times. It has no known antigen specificity. No per-base quality is available; no much larger clone lies one base away. The germline V gene provides CDR1 SGHDN and CDR2 FVKESK. Trimming removed 4 bases from V and 5 bases from J; the gene matches leave 5 bases unexplained. The cysteine opens and the phenylalanine closes a CDR3 of 15 amino acids. Only the CDR3 part of the read is kept: 45 bases, read in frame from the first base. The sample comprised PBMCs. The chain joins TRBV14 to TRBJ2-5, with 12 junctional bases fitting TRBD2. The clonotype was recovered from a woman in her 40s in good health and CMV-seropositive. The base sequence is TGTGCCAGCAGCCGCTGGACTAGCGGGGCGGAGACCCAGTACTTC. This is translated as CASSRWTSGAETQYF.